This is a list of T cell receptor beta chains from one sample in a study of shared clonotypes between healthy human individuals. Sequencing was performed with immunoSEQ multiplex PCR; in TCRdb, only in-frame clones are kept and a portion is missing. The data contain roughly 2.2 million clones, about nine tenths of them singletons. Sequenced sample: naive CD4+ T cells from PBMCs. The origin of the receptors is a man aged 18 to 29 in good health. Some clones in this sample may be carry-over from other donors' samples. CDR3s include the opening cysteine and the closing phenylalanine or tryptophan. The order of the fields is V gene, D gene, CDR3 length, clone size, J gene, CDR3 DNA, CDR3 protein. A D gene is named only where the DNA matches it firmly. A clone size is listed for some rows: how often the clone was seen (once, few, many), or a class if it is expanded.

TRBV19,NA,13,few,TRBJ1-5,TGTGCCAGTAGCGATGGACGATATCAGCCCCAGCATTTT,CASSDGRYQPQHF
TRBV28,NA,13,NA,TRBJ1-5,TGTGCCACCGCGCGGGACGGCAATCAGCCCCAGCATTTT,CATARDGNQPQHF
TRBV7-6,TRBD1,15,NA,TRBJ1-5,TGTGCCAGCAGCCTACAACAGGGGTTCAATCAGCCCCAGCATTTT,CASSLQQGFNQPQHF
TRBV4-3,NA,16,NA,TRBJ1-4,TGCGCCAGCAGCCAAGGTGCGGACAGCCAAAGTGGAAAACTGTTTTTT,CASSQGADSQSGKLFF
TRBV19,NA,14,NA,TRBJ1-4,TGTGCCAGTAGTATACTACAGGGCGAAGAAAAACTGTTTTTT,CASSILQGEEKLFF
TRBV5-1,NA,14,NA,TRBJ2-5,TGCGCCAGCAGCTTGCGCCAGAGCCAAGAGACCCAGTACTTC,CASSLRQSQETQYF
TRBV4-1,NA,18,NA,TRBJ2-1,TGCGCCAGCAGCCAAGTGGAGACGGGCCCCGGCCGGGGCAATGAGCAGTTCTTC,CASSQVETGPGRGNEQFF
TRBV18,TRBD2,16,NA,TRBJ2-7,TGTGCCAGCTCACCACAAGCCAATAGCGGGAACTACGAGCAGTACTTC,CASSPQANSGNYEQYF
TRBV6-1,NA,15,NA,TRBJ1-1,TGTGCCAGCAGAGAAACACAGGGACTGAACACTGAAGCTTTCTTT,CASRETQGLNTEAFF
TRBV6-6,NA,15,NA,TRBJ1-2,TGTGCCAGCAGTTACTCGATAAGTCAGAACTATGGCTACACCTTC,CASSYSISQNYGYTF
TRBV28,TRBD2,16,NA,TRBJ2-7,TGTGCCAGCAGTTCCCGAGCTAGCGGTAACCCCTACGAGCAGTACTTC,CASSSRASGNPYEQYF
TRBV5-1,TRBD1,17,NA,TRBJ1-4,TGCGCCAGCAGCTTTTTCCCGGGACAGGGGGCTGATGAAAAACTGTTTTTT,CASSFFPGQGADEKLFF
TRBV27,NA,15,NA,TRBJ2-2,TGTGCCAGCGGACCCAAAAATAATCCGGCCGGGGAGCTGTTTTTT,CASGPKNNPAGELFF
TRBV5-1,NA,14,NA,TRBJ2-7,TGCGCCAGCAGCTTGGAGGCAGCCACATACGAGCAGTACTTC,CASSLEAATYEQYF
TRBV28,TRBD2,21,once,TRBJ2-1,TGTGCCATCTATCCCCACCTGAGACTAGCGGGGTCCGGAGGCTCCTACAATGAGCAGTTCTTC,CAIYPHLRLAGSGGSYNEQFF
TRBV7-3,TRBD2,15,NA,TRBJ2-1,TGTGCCAGCAGCCCAGTAGCGGGCCCTTACAATGAGCAGTTCTTC,CASSPVAGPYNEQFF
TRBV4-2,TRBD2,17,NA,TRBJ2-3,TGTGCCAGCAGCCAAAGCGGACTAGCGGGAGGTGGAGATACGCAGTATTTT,CASSQSGLAGGGDTQYF
TRBV6-5,NA,14,NA,TRBJ1-2,TGTGCCAGCAGCCCCCCGGGGGGCGGCTATGGCTACACCTTC,CASSPPGGGYGYTF
TRBV5-1,TRBD1,16,NA,TRBJ2-5,TGCGCCAGCACCCCACGCCGGCAGGGGGTAGGGGAGACCCAGTACTTC,CASTPRRQGVGETQYF
TRBV7-2,NA,13,NA,TRBJ2-5,TGTGCCAGCAGCTTAGCCCGGGGAGAGACCCAGTACTTC,CASSLARGETQYF
TRBV7-9,TRBD1,16,NA,TRBJ1-5,TGTGCCAGCAGCTTAGGGGGACAGGGAAGCAATCAGCCCCAGCATTTT,CASSLGGQGSNQPQHF
TRBV7-6,NA,15,NA,TRBJ2-5,TGTGCCAGCAGCTTCGGGAGATTGTACCAAGAGACCCAGTACTTC,CASSFGRLYQETQYF
TRBV7-9,NA,15,NA,TRBJ1-5,TGTGCCAGCAGCCCTGAGCCGGTTAGCAATCAGCCCCAGCATTTT,CASSPEPVSNQPQHF
TRBV6-5,NA,12,once,TRBJ1-1,TGTGCCAGCAGCTCCAGGGGATCTGAAGCTTTCTTT,CASSSRGSEAFF
TRBV6-6,TRBD1,15,NA,TRBJ2-3,TGTGCCAGCAGTCGTGCCGGGACAGTGACAGATACGCAGTATTTT,CASSRAGTVTDTQYF
TRBV7-2,NA,15,NA,TRBJ2-7,TGTGCCAGCAGCTTATCCTATGGGGGGAAGTCCGAGCAGTACTTC,CASSLSYGGKSEQYF
TRBV2,TRBD2,17,NA,TRBJ2-7,TGTGCCAGCAGTGCTCCGACTAGCGGGAGGGCCGAATACGAGCAGTACTTC,CASSAPTSGRAEYEQYF
TRBV27,NA,13,NA,TRBJ2-3,TGTGCCAGCAGTTTGAAAAGGATCGATACGCAGTATTTT,CASSLKRIDTQYF
TRBV29-1,NA,12,NA,TRBJ2-1,TGCAGCGTTGATGGTGACTACAATGAGCAGTTCTTC,CSVDGDYNEQFF
TRBV5-5,NA,14,NA,TRBJ2-5,TGTGCCAGCAGCTTGCTCCCGGTCCAAGAGACCCAGTACTTC,CASSLLPVQETQYF
TRBV6-7,NA,18,NA,TRBJ2-4,TGTGCCATCAACACCATCGCAGCCCACCCCCTTGCCAAAAACATTCAGTACTTC,CAINTIAAHPLAKNIQYF
TRBV11-2,NA,16,NA,TRBJ2-2,TGTGCCAGCAAAAGGAGAGTGGCTTCGAACACCGGGGAGCTGTTTTTT,CASKRRVASNTGELFF
TRBV5-1,TRBD1,16,NA,TRBJ1-2,TGCGCCAGCAGCTTGTTGGTGGGGACAGGGGGTGATGGCTACACCTTC,CASSLLVGTGGDGYTF